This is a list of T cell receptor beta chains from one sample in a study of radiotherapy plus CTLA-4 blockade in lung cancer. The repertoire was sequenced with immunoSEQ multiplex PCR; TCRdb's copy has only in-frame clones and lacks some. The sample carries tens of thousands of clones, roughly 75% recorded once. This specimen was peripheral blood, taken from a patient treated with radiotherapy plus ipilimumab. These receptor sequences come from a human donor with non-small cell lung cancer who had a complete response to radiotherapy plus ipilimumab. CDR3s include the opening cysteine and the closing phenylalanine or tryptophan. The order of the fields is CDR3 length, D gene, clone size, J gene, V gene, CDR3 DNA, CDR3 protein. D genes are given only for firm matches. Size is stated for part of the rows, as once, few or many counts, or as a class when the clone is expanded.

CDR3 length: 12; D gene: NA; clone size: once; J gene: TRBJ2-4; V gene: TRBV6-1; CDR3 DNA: TGTGCCAGCAGTGAAAGGAGGAACATTCAGTACTTC; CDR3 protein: CASSERRNIQYF
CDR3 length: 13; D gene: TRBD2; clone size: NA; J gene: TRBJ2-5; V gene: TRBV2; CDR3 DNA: TGTGCCAGCAGCGGTAGCGGGAGTGGGACCCAGTACTTC; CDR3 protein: CASSGSGSGTQYF
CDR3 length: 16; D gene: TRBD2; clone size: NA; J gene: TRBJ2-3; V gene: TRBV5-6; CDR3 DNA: TGTGCCAGCAGCTCCACCTCGGGGAGGGTCCCAGATACGCAGTATTTT; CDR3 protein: CASSSTSGRVPDTQYF
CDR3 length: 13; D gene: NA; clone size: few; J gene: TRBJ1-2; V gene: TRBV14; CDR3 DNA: TGTGCCAGCAGCCAAGAACCCCAGGGGGGCTACACCTTC; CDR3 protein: CASSQEPQGGYTF
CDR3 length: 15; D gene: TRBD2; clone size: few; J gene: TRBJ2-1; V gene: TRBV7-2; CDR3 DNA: TGTGCCAGCAGCTTAGCGGCGGGAGGGCGGGATGAGCAGTTCTTC; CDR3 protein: CASSLAAGGRDEQFF
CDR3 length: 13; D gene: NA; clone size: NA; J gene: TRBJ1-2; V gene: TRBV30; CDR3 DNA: TGTGCCTGGAGTAGAAGAGGGGACGGTGGCTACACCTTC; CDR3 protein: CAWSRRGDGGYTF
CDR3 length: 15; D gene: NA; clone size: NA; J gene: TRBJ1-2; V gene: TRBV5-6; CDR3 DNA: TGTGCCAGCAGCTGGGGGACTTTTTCACGCTATGGCTACACCTTC; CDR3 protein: CASSWGTFSRYGYTF
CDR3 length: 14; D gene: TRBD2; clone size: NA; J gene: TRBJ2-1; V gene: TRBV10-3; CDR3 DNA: TGTGCCATCAGGACTAGCGGGAGTATGCATGAGCAGTTCTTC; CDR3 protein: CAIRTSGSMHEQFF
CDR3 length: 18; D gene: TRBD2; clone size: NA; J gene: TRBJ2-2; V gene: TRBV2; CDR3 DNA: TGTGCCAGCAGTGTCCCCCCGGGACTAGCGCTTAACACCGGGGAGCTGTTTTTT; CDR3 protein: CASSVPPGLALNTGELFF
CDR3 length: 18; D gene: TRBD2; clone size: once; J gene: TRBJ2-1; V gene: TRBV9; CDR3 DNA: TGTGCCAGCAGCGTCCTCCCTAGCGGGGGGGTCTCCTACAATGAGCAGTTCTTC; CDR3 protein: CASSVLPSGGVSYNEQFF
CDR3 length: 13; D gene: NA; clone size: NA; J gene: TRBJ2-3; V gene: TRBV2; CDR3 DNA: TGTGCCAGTGAGGGAGCGTCGGTAGATACGCAGTATTTT; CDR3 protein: CASEGASVDTQYF
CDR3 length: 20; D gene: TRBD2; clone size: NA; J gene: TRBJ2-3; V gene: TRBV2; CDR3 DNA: TGTGCCAGCAGCGGGGACCCCTTTTTTCTCCGCGGGAGGGCCGGGGATACGCAGTATTTT; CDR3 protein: CASSGDPFFLRGRAGDTQYF
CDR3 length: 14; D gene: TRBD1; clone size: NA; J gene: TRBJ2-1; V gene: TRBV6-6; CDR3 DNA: TGTGCCAGCAGCTCCGGGACAGGGTACAATGAGCAGTTCTTC; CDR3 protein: CASSSGTGYNEQFF
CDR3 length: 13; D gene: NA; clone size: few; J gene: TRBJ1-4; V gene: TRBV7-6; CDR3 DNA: TGTGCCAGCAGCTTGGACAGAAATGAAAAACTGTTTTTT; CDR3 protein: CASSLDRNEKLFF
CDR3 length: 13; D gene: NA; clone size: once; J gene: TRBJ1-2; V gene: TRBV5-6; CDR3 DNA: TGTGCCAGCAGCTTAGTTCACCAGGAGGGCTACACCTTC; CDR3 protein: CASSLVHQEGYTF
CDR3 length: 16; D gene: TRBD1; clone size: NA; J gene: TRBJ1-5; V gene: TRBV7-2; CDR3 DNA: TGTGCCAGCAGCAGAGGGACAGGGGGTCCCAATCAGCCCCAGCATTTT; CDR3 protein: CASSRGTGGPNQPQHF
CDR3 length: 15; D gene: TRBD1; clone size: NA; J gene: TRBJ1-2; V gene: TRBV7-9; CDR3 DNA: TGTGCCAGCAGCCCCGGACAGGGCAGGGACTATGGCTACACCTTC; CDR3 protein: CASSPGQGRDYGYTF
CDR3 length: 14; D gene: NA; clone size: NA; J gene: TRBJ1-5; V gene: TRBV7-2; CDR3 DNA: TGTGCCAGCAGCTTGGCGGGGGGGGATCAGCCCCAGCATTTT; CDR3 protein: CASSLAGGDQPQHF
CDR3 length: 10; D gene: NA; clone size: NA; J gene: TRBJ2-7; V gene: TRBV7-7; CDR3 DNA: TGTGCTAGCAGCTGGTACGAGCAGTACTTC; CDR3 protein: CASSWYEQYF
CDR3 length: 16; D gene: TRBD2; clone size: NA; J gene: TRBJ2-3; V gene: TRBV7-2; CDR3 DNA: TGTGCCAGCAGCTCTAGCGGGAGGGGTGGTGTAGATACGCAGTATTTT; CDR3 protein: CASSSSGRGGVDTQYF
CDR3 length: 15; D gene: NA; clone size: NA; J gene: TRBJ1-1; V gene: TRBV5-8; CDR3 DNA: TGTGCCAGCAGCTTGTTAGACCTGCGGCCCACTGAAGCTTTCTTT; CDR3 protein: CASSLLDLRPTEAFF
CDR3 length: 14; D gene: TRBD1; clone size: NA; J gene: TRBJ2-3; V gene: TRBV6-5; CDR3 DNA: TGTGCCACCTCCCGACAGGGCCTCCCAGATACGCAGTATTTT; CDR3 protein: CATSRQGLPDTQYF
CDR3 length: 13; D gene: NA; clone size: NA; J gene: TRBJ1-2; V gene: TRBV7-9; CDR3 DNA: TGTGCCAGCAGCTTAGACGGATTAGGGGGCTACACCTTC; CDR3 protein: CASSLDGLGGYTF
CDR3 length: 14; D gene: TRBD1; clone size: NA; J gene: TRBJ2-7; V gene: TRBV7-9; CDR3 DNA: TGTGCCAGCAGCTTAGGGACAGGGGCCTACGAGCAGTACTTC; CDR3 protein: CASSLGTGAYEQYF
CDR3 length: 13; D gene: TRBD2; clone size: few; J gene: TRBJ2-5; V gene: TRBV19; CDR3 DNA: TGTGCCAGTAGCGGGGGGGCCGCGGAGACCCAGTACTTC; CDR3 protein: CASSGGAAETQYF
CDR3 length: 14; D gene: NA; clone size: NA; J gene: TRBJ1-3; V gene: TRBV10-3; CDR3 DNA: TGTGCCATCAGTGGGGGGACAACTGGAAACACCATATATTTT; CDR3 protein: CAISGGTTGNTIYF
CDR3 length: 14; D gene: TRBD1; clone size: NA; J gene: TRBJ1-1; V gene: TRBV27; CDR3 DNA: TGTGCCAGCAGTGAGGACAGGGCCAACACTGAAGCTTTCTTT; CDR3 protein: CASSEDRANTEAFF
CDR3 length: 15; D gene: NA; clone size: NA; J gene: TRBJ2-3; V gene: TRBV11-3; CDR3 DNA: TGTGCCAGCAGCCGACGCCAAGGGACGCGGGATACGCAGTATTTT; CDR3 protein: CASSRRQGTRDTQYF
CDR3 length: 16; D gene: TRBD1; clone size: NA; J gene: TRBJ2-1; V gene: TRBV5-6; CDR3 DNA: TGTGCCAGCAGCCCGGGGACAGGAAGCTCCTACAATGAGCAGTTCTTC; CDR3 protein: CASSPGTGSSYNEQFF